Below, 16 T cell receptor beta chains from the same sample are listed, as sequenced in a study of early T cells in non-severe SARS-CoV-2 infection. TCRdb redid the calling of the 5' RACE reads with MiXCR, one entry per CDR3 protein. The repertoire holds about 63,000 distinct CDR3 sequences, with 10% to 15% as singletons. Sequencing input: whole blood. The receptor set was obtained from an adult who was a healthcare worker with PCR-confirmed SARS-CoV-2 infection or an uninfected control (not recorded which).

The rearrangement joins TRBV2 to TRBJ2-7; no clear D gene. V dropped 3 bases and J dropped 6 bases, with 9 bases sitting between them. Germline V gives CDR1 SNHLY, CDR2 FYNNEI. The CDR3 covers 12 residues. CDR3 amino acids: CASSDGNGEQYF. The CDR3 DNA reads TGTGCCAGCAGTGATGGGAACGGCGAGCAGTACTTC. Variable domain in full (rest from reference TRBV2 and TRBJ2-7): EPEVTQTPSHQVTQMGQEVILRCVPISNHLYFYWYRQILGQKVEFLVSFYNNEISEKSEIFDDQFSVERPDGSNFTLKIRSTKLEDSAMYFCASSDGNGEQYFGPGTRLTVT.

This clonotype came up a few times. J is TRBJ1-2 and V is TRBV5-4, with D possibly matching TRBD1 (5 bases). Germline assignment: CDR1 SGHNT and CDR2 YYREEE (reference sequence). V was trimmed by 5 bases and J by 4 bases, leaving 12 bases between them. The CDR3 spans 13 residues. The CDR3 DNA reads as TGTGCCAGCAGACCGGCAGGGAGCTATGGCTACACCTTC. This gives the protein CASRPAGSYGYTF.

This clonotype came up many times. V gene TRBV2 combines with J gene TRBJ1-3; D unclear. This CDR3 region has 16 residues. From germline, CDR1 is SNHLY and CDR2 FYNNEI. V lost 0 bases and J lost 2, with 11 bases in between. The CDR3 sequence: CASSEATKGTGNTIYF. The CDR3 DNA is TGTGCCAGCAGTGAAGCTACAAAGGGAACTGGAAACACCATATATTTT.

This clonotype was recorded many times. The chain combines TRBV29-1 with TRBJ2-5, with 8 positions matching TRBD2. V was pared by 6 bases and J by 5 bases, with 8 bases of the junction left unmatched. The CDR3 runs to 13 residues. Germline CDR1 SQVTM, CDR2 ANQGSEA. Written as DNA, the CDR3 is TGCAGCGTCGGAGGACTAGCTCGCGAGACCCAGTACTTC. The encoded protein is CSVGGLARETQYF.

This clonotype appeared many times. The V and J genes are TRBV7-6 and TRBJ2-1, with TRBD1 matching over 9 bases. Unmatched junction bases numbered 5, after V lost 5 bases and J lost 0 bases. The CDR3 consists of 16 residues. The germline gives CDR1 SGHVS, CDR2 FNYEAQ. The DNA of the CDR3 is TGTGCCAGCAGCCCATCGACAGGGGGCTCCTACAATGAGCAGTTCTTC. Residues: CASSPSTGGSYNEQFF.

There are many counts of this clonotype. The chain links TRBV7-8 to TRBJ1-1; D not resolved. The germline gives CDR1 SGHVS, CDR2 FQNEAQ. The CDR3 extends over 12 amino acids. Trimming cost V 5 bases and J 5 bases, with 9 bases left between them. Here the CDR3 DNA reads TGTGCCAGCAGCCCGGGTCGGACTGAAGCTTTCTTT. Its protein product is CASSPGRTEAFF.

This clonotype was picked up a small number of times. The CDR3 DNA reads TGTGCCAGCAGAACGACCGGGACAGCCTATGGCTACACCTTC. Amino acids: CASRTTGTAYGYTF. The V and J genes are TRBV12-3 or TRBV12-4 and TRBJ1-2, with 7 bases matching TRBD1. The CDR3 has 14 residues. The V and J ends lost 6 bases and 4 bases, in that order; junction bases with no gene match: 8.

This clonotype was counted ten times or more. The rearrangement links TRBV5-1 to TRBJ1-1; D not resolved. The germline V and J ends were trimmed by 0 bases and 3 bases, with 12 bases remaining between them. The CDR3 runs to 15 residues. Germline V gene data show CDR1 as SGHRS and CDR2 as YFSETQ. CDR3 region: CASSLEVARHTEAFF. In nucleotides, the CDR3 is TGCGCCAGCAGCTTGGAGGTGGCAAGGCACACTGAAGCTTTCTTT.

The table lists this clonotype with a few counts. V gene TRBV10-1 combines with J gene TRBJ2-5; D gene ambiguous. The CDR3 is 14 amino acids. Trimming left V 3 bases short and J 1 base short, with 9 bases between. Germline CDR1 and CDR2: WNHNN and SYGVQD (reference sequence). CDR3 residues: CASSDRRPQETQYF. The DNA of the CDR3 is TGCGCCAGCAGTGATCGGCGGCCCCAAGAGACCCAGTACTTC.

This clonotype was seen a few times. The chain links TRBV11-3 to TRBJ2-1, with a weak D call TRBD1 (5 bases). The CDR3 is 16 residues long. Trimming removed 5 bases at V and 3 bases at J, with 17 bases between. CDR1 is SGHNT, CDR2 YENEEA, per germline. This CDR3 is CASSTTGPLGYNEQFF. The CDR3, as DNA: TGTGCCAGCAGCACCACAGGTCCCCTTGGCTACAATGAGCAGTTCTTC.

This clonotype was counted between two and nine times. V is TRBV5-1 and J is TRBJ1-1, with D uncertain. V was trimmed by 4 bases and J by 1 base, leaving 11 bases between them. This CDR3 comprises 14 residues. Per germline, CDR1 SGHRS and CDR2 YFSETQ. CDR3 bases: TGCGCCAGCAGCCCGACAAGTTCGAACACTGAAGCTTTCTTT. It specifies CASSPTSSNTEAFF.

Here the CDR3 reads CASSRQGTEQETQYF. The DNA for the CDR3 is TGTGCCAGCAGCCGACAAGGGACAGAGCAAGAGACCCAGTACTTC. This rearrangement joins TRBV11-2 to TRBJ2-5; 7 bases agree with TRBD1. The CDR3 is 15 amino acids. Germline V gene lookup returns CDR1 SGHAT and CDR2 FQNNGV. The J segment lost 2 bases and the V segment lost 5 bases, leaving 8 bases of the junction unmatched.

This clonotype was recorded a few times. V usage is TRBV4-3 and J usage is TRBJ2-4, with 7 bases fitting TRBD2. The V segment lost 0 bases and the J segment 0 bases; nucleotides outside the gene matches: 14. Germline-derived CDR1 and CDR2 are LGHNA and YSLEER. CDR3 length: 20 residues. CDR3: CASSQDYRGDPALAKNIQYF. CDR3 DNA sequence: TGCGCCAGCAGCCAAGATTATCGGGGGGACCCAGCCTTAGCCAAAAACATTCAGTACTTC.

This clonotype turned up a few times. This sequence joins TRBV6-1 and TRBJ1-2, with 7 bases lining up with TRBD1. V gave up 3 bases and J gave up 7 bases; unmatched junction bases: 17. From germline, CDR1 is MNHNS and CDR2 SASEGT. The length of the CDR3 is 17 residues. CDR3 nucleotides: TGTGCCAGCAGTGACCGACAGGGATTCCGCACATTCTCTGGCTACACCTTC. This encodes CASSDRQGFRTFSGYTF.

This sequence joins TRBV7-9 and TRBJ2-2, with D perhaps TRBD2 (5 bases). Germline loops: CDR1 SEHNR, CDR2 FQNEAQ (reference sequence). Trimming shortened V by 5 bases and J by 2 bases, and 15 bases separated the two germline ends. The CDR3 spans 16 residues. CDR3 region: CASSPDYPSNTGELFF. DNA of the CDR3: TGTGCCAGCAGCCCCGACTACCCTTCTAACACCGGGGAGCTGTTTTTT.

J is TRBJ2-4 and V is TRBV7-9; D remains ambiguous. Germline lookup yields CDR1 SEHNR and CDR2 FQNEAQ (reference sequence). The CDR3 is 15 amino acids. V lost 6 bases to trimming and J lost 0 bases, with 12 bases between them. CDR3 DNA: TGTGCCAGCAGTCGACAAGGCCAAGCCAAAAACATTCAGTACTTC. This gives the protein CASSRQGQAKNIQYF.